This entry describes one TCR beta chain. V dropped 2 bases and J dropped 3; count of bases not matched to a gene: 7. The CDR3 runs 16 residues. Looked up from germline, CDR1 is SGHTA and CDR2 is FQGNSA. Original methodology: The assay estimated nucleated cells by amplifying reference gene primers. Data came from immunoSEQ multiplex PCR; TCRdb stores just in-frame clones and leaves some out. V, J and clone size were drawn from that table, and D and trimming were deduced from the DNA. The sample has about 32,000 clones; around 90% are singletons. These data are taken from a study of blood T cell repertoires in COVID-19. Study summary: The study drew acute and convalescent COVID-19 samples from the United States, Italy and Spain. Sample material is recorded as cDNA or gDNA derived from T cells, B-cell-depleted T cells, or PBMCs.

The chain joins TRBV7-2 to TRBJ1-5; 7 positions agree with TRBD1. Sequencing input: peripheral blood. This TCR derives from a man between 65 and 79 years old with active or convalescent COVID-19. The CDR3 region is CASSLMPGGLNQPQHF. In DNA, the CDR3 is TGTGCCAGCAGCTTAATGCCAGGGGGTCTCAATCAGCCCCAGCATTTT.